This T cell receptor beta chain is from a study of human T cells and chemical hapten exposure. Turning to the study itself: Subjects had 2% DPC placed on approximately 2 cm by approximately 2 cm of upper inner arm skin for sensitization.

The time point: patch test 3, about 24 weeks after DPC sensitization. Stated treatment: therapeutic diphenylcyclopropenone sensitization with weekly scalp DPC. The study drew its donors from alopecia patients who were 18 to 70 years old and suitable for DPC. TCRdb used MiXCR to reprocess the RACE reads, holding one entry per CDR3 protein. The top ten hold 10% of the sample, which has 85,000 to 100,000 distinct CDR3 sequences, around 25% seen once. Germline CDR1 DFQATT, CDR2 SNEGSKA (reference sequence). The CDR3 runs 15 residues. The V segment lost 6 bases and the J segment 0 bases; nucleotides outside the gene matches: 6. Findings and caveats of the study: Significantly greater numbers of large CDR3 similarity clusters came from expanded TCRs than from controls.

A word on this clonotype: Its antigen is not known.

The starting material was whole blood, obtained in connection with sensitization to the hapten diphenylcyclopropenone (DPC). The sequence came from a man aged 35 to 55 with alopecia areata. Some clones in this sample may be carry-over from other donors' samples. The gene calls are TRBV20-1 and TRBJ2-3, with TRBD2 matching over 10 bases. The CDR3 reads CSAPGLATSTDTQYF. CDR3 in DNA: TGCAGTGCCCCGGGACTAGCGACTAGCACAGATACGCAGTATTTT.